This T cell receptor beta chain originates from a study of OX40 agonist ivuxolimab in advanced cancers. The length of the CDR3 is 13 residues. Trimming cost V 6 bases and J 7 bases; bases outside gene matches: 4. The germline V gene encodes CDR1 ENHRY and CDR2 SYGVKD. Assay: immunoSEQ multiplex PCR; the TCRdb copy retains only in-frame clones and omits some. The sample lists some 94,000 clones; about 90% were seen once. The material sequenced was CD4+ or CD8+ T cells sorted from blood, taken in a trial of the OX40 agonist ivuxolimab. This TCR came from an adult with an advanced solid tumor such as melanoma, head and neck, liver or kidney cancer. The rearrangement links TRBV10-3 to TRBJ2-1; TRBD1 aligns across 9 bases. CDR3 nucleotide sequence: TGTGCCATCAGCACAGGGGGCTGGAATGAGCAGTTCTTC. Translated: CAISTGGWNEQFF.